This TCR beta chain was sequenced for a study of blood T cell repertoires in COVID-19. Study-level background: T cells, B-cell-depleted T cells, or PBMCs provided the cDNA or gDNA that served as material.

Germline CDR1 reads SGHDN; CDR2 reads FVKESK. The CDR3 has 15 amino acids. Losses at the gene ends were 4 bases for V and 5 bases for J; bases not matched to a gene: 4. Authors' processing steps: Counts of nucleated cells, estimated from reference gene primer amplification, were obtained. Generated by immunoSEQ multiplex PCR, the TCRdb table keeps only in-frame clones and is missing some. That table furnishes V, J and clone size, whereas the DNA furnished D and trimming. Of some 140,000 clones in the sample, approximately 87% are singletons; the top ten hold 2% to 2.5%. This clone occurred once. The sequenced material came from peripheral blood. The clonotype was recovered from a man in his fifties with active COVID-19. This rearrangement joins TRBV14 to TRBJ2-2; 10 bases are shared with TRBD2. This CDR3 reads CASSRTSGSTGELFF. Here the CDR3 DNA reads TGTGCCAGCAGCCGGACTAGCGGTTCTACCGGGGAGCTGTTTTTT. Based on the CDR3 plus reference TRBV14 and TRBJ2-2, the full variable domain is EAGVTQFPSHSVIEKGQTVTLRCDPISGHDNLYWYRRVMGKEIKFLLHFVKESKQDESGMPNNRFLAERTGGTYSTLKVQPAELEDSGVYFCASSRTSGSTGELFFGEGSRLTVL.